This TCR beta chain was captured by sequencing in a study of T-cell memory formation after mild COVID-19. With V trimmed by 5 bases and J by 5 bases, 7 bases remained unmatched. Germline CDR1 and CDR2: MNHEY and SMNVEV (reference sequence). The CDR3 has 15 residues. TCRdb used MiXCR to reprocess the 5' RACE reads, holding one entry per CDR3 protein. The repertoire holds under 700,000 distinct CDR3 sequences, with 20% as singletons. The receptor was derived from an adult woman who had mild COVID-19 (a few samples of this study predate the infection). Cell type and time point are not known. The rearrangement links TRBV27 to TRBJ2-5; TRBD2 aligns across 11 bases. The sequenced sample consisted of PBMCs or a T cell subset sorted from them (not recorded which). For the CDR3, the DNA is TGTGCCAGCAGTATGGGACTAGCGGCGGGGGAGACCCAGTACTTC. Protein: CASSMGLAAGETQYF.